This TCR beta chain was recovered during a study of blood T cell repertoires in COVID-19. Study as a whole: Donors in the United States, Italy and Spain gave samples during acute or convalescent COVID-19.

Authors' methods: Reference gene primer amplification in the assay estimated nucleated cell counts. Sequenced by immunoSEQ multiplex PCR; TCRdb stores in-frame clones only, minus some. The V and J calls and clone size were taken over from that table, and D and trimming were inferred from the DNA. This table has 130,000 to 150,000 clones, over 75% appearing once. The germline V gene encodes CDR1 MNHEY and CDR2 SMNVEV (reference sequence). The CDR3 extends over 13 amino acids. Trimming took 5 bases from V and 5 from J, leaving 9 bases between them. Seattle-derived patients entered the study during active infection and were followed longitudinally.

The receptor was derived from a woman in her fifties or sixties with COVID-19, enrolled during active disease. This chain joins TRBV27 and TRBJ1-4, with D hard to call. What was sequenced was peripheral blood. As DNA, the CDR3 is TGTGCCAGCAGTGGTCAGATGAATGAAAAACTGTTTTTT. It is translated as CASSGQMNEKLFF.